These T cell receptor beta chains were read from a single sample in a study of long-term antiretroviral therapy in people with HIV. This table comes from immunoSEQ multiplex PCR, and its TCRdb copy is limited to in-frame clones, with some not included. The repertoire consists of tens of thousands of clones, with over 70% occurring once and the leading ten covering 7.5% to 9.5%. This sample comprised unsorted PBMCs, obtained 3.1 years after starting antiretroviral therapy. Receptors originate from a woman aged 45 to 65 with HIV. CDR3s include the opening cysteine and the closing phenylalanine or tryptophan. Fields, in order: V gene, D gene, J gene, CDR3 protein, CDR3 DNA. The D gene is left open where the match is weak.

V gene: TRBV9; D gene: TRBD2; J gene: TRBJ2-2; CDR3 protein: CASSVGGLAGKGGELFF; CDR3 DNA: TGTGCCAGCAGCGTAGGGGGACTAGCGGGGAAGGGCGGGGAGCTGTTTTTT
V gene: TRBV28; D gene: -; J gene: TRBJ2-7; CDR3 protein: CAVAELSYEQYF; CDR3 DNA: TGTGCCGTTGCAGAGCTCTCCTACGAGCAGTACTTC
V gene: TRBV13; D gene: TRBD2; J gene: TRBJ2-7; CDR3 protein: CASSLVSSGGAKEQYF; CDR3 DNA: TGTGCCAGCAGCTTAGTGTCGAGCGGGGGGGCTAAAGAGCAGTACTTC
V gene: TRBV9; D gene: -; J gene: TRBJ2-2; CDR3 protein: CASSLESLLTGELFF; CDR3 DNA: TGTGCCAGCAGTTTAGAATCCCTCCTTACCGGGGAGCTGTTTTTT
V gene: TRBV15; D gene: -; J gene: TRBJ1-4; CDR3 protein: CATSRDPGKNEKLFF; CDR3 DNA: TGTGCCACCAGCAGGGATCCGGGGAAGAATGAAAAACTGTTTTTT
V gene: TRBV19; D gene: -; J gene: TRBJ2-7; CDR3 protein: CASSIDLAGIGYEQYF; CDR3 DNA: TGTGCCAGTAGTATAGATCTTGCGGGGATTGGCTACGAGCAGTACTTC
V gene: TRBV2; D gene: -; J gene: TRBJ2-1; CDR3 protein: CASRVSRGNEQFF; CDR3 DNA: TGTGCCAGCAGAGTCTCTAGGGGCAATGAGCAGTTCTTC
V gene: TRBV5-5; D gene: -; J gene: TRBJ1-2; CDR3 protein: CASSLNLYGYTF; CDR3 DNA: TGTGCCAGCAGCTTAAATCTCTATGGCTACACCTTC
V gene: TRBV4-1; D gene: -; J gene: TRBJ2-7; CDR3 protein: CASSQDLSIGWGSYEQYF; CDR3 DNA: TGCGCCAGCAGCCAAGATCTGAGTATCGGTTGGGGGAGCTACGAGCAGTACTTC
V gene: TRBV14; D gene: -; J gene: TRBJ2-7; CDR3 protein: CASSSRVRGWIQYF; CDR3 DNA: TGTGCCAGCAGCTCCCGGGTCCGGGGGTGGATCCAGTACTTC
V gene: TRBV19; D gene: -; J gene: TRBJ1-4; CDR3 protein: CASTVGLSPNEKLFF; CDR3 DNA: TGTGCCAGTACAGTCGGACTATCCCCAAATGAAAAACTGTTTTTT
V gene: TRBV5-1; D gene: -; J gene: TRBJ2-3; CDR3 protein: CASSLGQSDTQYF; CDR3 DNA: TGCGCCAGCAGCTTGGGACAGTCAGATACGCAGTATTTT
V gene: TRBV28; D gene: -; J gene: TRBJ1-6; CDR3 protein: CASRNPGNSPLHF; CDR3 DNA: TGTGCCAGCAGAAATCCAGGAAATTCACCCCTCCACTTT
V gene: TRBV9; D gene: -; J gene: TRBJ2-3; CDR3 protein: CASSPRMNTQYF; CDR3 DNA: TGTGCCAGCAGCCCCCGGATGAATACGCAGTATTTT
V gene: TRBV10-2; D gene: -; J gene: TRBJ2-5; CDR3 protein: CASSPPPGHQETQYF; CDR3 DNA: TGCGCCAGCAGTCCTCCCCCGGGCCATCAAGAGACCCAGTACTTC
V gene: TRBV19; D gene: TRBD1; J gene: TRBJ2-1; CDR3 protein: CASTRQGNSYNEQFF; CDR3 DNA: TGTGCCAGTACCCGACAGGGAAACTCCTACAATGAGCAGTTCTTC